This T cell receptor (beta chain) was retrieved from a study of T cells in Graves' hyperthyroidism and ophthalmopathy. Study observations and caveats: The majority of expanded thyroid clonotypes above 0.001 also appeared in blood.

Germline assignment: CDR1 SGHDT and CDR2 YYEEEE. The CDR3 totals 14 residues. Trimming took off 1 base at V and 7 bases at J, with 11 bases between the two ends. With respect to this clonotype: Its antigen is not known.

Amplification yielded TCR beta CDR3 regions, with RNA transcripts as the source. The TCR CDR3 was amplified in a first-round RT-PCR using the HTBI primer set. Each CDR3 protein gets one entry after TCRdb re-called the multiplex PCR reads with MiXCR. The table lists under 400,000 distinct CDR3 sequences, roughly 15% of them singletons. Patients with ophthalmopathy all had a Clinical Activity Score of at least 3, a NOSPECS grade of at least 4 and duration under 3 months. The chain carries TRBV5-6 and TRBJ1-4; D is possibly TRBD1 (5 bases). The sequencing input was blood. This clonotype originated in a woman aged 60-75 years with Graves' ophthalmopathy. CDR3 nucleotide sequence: TGTGCCAGCAGCTTGAACGGGGGGTTTGAAAAACTGTTTTTT. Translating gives CASSLNGGFEKLFF.